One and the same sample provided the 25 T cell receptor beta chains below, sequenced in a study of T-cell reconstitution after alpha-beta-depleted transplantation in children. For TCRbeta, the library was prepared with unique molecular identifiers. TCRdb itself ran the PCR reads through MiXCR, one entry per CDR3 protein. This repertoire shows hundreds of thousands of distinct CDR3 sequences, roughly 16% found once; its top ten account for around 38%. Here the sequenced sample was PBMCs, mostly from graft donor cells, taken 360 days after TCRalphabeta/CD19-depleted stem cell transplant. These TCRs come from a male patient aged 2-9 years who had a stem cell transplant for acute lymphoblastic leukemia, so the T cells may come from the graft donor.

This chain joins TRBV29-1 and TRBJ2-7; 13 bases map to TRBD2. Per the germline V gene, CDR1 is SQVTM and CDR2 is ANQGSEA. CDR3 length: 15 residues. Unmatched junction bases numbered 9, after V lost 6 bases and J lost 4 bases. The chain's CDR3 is CSVLLTSGRGYEQYF. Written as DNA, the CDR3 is TGCAGCGTCCTCTTAACTAGCGGGAGGGGGTACGAGCAGTACTTC.

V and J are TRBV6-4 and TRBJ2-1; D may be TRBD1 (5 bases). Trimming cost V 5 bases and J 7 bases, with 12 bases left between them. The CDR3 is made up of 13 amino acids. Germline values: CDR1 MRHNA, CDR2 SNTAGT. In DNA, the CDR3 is TGTGCCAGCAGTAAGGGGAAGTGGAATGAGCAGTTCTTC. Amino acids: CASSKGKWNEQFF.

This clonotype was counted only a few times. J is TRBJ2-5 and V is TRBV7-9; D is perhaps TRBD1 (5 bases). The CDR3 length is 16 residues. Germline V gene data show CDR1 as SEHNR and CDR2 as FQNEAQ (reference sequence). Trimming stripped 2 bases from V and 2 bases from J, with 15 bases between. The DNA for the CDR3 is TGTGCCAGCAGCTTACCCCTAATGACAGATCAAGAGACCCAGTACTTC. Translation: CASSLPLMTDQETQYF. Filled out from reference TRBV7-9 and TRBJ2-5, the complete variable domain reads DTGVSQNPRHKITKRGQNVTFRCDPISEHNRLYWYRQTLGQGPEFLTYFQNEAQLEKSRLLSDRFSAERPKGSFSTLEIQRTEQGDSAMYLCASSLPLMTDQETQYFGPGTRLLVL.

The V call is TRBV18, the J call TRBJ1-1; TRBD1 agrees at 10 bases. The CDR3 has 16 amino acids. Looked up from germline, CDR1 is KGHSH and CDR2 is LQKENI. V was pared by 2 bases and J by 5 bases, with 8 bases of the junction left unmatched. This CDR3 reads CASSPGQGVVRTEAFF. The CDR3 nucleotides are TGTGCCAGCTCACCAGGACAGGGGGTTGTCAGGACTGAAGCTTTCTTT. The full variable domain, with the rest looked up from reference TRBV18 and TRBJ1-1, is NAGVMQNPRHLVRRRGQEARLRCSPMKGHSHVYWYRQLPEEGLKFMVYLQKENIIDESGMPKERFSAEFPKEGPSILRIQQVVRGDSAAYFCASSPGQGVVRTEAFFGQGTRLTVV.

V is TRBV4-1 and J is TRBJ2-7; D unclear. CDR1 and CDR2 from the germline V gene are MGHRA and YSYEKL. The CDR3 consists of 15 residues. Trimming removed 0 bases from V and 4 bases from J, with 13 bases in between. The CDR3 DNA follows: TGCGCCAGCAGCCAAGATGTCTCCCTGACGTACGAGCAGTACTTC. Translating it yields CASSQDVSLTYEQYF.

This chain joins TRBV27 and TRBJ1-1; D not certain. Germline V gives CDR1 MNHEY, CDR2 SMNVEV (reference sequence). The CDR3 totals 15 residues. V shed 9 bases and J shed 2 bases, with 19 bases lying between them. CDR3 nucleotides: TGTGCCAGGTCGGACGGCCCGGCTACCAACACTGAAGCTTTCTTT. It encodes CARSDGPATNTEAFF.

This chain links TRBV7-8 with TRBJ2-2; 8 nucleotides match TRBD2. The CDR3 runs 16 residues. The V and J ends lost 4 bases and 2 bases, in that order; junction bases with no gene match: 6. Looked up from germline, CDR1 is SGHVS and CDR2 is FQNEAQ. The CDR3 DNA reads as TGTGCCAGCAGCTACCGATTAGCGGGAAACACCGGGGAGCTGTTTTTT. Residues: CASSYRLAGNTGELFF. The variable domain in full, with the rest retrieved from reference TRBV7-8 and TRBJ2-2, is GAGVSQSPRYKVAKRGQDVALRCDPISGHVSLFWYQQALGQGPEFLTYFQNEAQLDKSGLPSDRFFAERPEGSVSTLKIQRTQQEDSAVYLCASSYRLAGNTGELFFGEGSRLTVL.

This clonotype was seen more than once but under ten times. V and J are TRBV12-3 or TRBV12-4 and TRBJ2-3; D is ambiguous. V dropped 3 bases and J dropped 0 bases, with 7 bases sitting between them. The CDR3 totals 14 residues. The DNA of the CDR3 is TGTGCCAGCAGTTTGGCCAGCAGCACAGATACGCAGTATTTT. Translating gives CASSLASSTDTQYF.

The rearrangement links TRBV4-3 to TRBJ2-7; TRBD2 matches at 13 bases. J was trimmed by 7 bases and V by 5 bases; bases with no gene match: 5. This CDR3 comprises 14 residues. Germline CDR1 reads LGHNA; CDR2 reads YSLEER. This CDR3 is CASSYGLAGDEQYF. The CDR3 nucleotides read TGCGCCAGCAGCTATGGACTAGCGGGAGATGAGCAGTACTTC.

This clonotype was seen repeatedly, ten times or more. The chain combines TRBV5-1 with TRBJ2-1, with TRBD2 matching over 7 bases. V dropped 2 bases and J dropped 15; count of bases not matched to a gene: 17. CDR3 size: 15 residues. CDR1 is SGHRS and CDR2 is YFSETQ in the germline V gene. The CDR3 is CASSLEGGPSLYWFF. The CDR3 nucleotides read TGCGCCAGCAGCTTAGAGGGAGGGCCTAGTTTGTATTGGTTCTTC.

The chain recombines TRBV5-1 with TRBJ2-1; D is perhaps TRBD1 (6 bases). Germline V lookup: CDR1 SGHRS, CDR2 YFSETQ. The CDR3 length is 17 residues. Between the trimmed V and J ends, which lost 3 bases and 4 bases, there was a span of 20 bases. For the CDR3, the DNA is TGCGCCAGCAGCTCGATCCCCTTGACAGGCCTATACAATGAGCAGTTCTTC. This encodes CASSSIPLTGLYNEQFF.

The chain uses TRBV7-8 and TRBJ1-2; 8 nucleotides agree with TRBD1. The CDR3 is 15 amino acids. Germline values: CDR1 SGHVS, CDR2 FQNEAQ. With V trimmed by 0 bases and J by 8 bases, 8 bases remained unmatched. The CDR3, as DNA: TGTGCCAGCAGCTTAGCGAGGACAGGGCCCAGAGGCTACACCTTC. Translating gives CASSLARTGPRGYTF.

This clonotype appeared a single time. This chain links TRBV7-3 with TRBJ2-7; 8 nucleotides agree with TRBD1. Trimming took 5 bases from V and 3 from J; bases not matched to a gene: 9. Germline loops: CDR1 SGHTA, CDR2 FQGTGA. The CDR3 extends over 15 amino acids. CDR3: CASSKYSTGDYEQYF. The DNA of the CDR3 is TGTGCCAGCAGCAAATATTCGACAGGGGACTACGAGCAGTACTTC.

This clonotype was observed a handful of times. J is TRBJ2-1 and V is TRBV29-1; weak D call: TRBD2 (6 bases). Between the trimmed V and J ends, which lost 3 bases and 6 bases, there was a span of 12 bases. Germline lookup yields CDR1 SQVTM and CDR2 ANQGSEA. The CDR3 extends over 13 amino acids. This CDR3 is CSVDPWDFNEQFF. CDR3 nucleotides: TGCAGCGTTGACCCTTGGGACTTCAATGAGCAGTTCTTC.

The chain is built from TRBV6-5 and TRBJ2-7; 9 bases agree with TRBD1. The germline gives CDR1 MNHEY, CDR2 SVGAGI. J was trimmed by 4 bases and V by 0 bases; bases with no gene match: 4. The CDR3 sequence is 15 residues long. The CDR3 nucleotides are TGTGCCAGCAGTTACTCGTTCGGGACAGGGTACGAGCAGTACTTC. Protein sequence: CASSYSFGTGYEQYF.

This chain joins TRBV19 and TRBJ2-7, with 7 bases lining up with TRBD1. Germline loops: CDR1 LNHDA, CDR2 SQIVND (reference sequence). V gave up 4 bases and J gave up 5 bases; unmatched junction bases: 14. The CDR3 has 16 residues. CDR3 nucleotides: TGTGCCAGTAGTACTTCGACAGGGATTCTCCTAGACGAGCAGTACTTC. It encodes CASSTSTGILLDEQYF.

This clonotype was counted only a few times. CDR3 residues: CASSVGPGRGYNEQFF. The CDR3 DNA reads as TGTGCCAGCAGCGTAGGTCCGGGAAGGGGCTACAATGAGCAGTTCTTC. V usage is TRBV9 and J usage is TRBJ2-1, with D perhaps given as TRBD1 or TRBD2 (5 bases each). The CDR3 extends over 16 amino acids. V gave up 0 bases and J gave up 3 bases, with 13 bases separating them. From germline, CDR1 is SGDLS and CDR2 YYNGEE. The full variable domain, in which reference TRBV9 and TRBJ2-1 provide the parts outside the CDR3, is DSGVTQTPKHLITATGQRVTLRCSPRSGDLSVYWYQQSLDQGLQFLIQYYNGEERAKGNILERFSAQQFPDLHSELNLSSLELGDSALYFCASSVGPGRGYNEQFFGPGTRLTVL.

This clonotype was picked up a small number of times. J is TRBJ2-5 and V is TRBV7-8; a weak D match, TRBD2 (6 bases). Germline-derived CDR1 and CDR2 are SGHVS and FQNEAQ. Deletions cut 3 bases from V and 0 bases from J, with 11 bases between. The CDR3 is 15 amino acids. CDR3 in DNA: TGTGCCAGCAGCTTGGGAGGTTGGGACCAAGAGACCCAGTACTTC. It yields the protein CASSLGGWDQETQYF.

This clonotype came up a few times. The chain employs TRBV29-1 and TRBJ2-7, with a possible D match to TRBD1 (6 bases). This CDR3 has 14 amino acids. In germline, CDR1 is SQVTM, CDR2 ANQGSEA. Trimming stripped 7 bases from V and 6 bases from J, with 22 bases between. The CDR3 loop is CSAAKDRILGEQYF. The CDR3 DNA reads TGCAGCGCAGCCAAAGACAGGATCTTGGGCGAGCAGTACTTC.

In DNA form, the CDR3 reads TGCGCCAGCACCCCCCGTAGTAGCGGGATTACAGATACGCAGTATTTT. Translated: CASTPRSSGITDTQYF. The rearrangement joins TRBV4-1 to TRBJ2-3, with 8 positions matching TRBD2. J gave up 3 bases and V 7 bases, and 12 bases lay outside the gene matches. Germline V CDR1 and CDR2: MGHRA, YSYEKL. There are 16 residues in the CDR3.

The CDR3 nucleotides are TGTGCCAGCACCCCGACAGGCCCGGAGACCCAGTACTTC. Translation gives CASTPTGPETQYF. The J gene is TRBJ2-5, the V gene TRBV28; D possibly corresponds to TRBD1 (6 bases). The V and J ends lost 7 bases and 5 bases respectively, with 14 bases between them. CDR1 MDHEN and CDR2 SYDVKM come from the germline V gene. The CDR3 covers 13 residues.

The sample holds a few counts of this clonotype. The CDR3 is CSARGIGGSVAEQFF. The CDR3 DNA follows: TGCAGTGCTAGAGGAATCGGCGGGAGCGTCGCTGAGCAGTTCTTC. J is TRBJ2-1 and V is TRBV20-1; 7 positions match TRBD2. Unmatched junction bases numbered 12, after V lost 1 base and J lost 9 bases. The CDR3 length is 15 residues. The germline CDR1 and CDR2 sequences are DFQATT and SNEGSKA (reference sequence).

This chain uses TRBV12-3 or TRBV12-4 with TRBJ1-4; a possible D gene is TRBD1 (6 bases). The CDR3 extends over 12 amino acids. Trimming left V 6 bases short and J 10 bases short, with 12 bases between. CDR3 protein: CASSEQGGKLFF. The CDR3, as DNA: TGTGCCAGCAGCGAACAGGGTGGAAAACTGTTTTTT.

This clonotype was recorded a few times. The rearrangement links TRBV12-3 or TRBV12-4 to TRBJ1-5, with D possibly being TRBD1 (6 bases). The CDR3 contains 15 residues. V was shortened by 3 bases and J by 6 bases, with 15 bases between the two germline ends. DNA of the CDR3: TGTGCCAGCAGTTTTCCAGGGGATCTTATTCAGCCCCAGCATTTT. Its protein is CASSFPGDLIQPQHF.

The CDR3 sequence is CASSYVAYEQYF. CDR3 bases: TGTGCCAGCAGTTACGTCGCGTACGAGCAGTACTTC. V usage is TRBV6-2 or TRBV6-3 and J usage is TRBJ2-7; D remains unclear. This CDR3 is built from 12 residues. Germline V gene sequence: CDR1 MNHEY, CDR2 SVGEGT. Trimming removed 2 bases from V and 4 bases from J, with 6 bases in between.